This TCR beta chain was sequenced during a study of blood T cell repertoires in COVID-19. Assay: immunoSEQ multiplex PCR; the TCRdb copy retains only in-frame clones and omits some. The sample carries roughly 100,000 clones, about nine tenths recorded once. Specimen: peripheral blood. The receptor was derived from a woman aged 65 to 85 with acute or convalescent COVID-19.

As DNA, the CDR3 is TGTGCCAGCAGTCGACAGGGCCTTTTTTCACCCCTCCACTTT. This codes for CASSRQGLFSPLHF. The chain is built from TRBV6-5 and TRBJ1-6; 7 positions match TRBD1. CDR3 length equals 14 residues. Germline assignment: CDR1 MNHEY and CDR2 SVGAGI. J was trimmed by 9 bases and V by 5 bases; bases with no gene match: 7.